The 17 T cell receptor beta chains presented below share a single source sample, sequenced in a study of T cell responses to AZD1222 COVID-19 vaccine (dated by TCRdb to the early 2020s). The library relied on the immunoSEQ multiplex PCR assay. The table was pulled from immuneACCESS by TCRdb, which kept in-frame rearrangements only. Such tables lose some clones; where checked, under half of the loss comes from unresolved V genes, and the rest has no known cause. Present in this sample are 96,000 or so clones, 80% to 90% of which were seen just once. 1.5% to 2% of the sample lies in the top ten. Taken with the paper, the label for time point translates to: baseline before first vaccination. The sample in question was peripheral blood, obtained on day 0 of AZD1222 vaccination. All receptors derive from an adult in good health.

This clone was seen just once. The chain is built from TRBV5-1 and TRBJ2-1; 10 bases are a match to TRBD2. Trimming at V came to 0 bases and at J to 10 bases, leaving 4 bases not matched to a gene. The CDR3 totals 14 residues. Germline V CDR1 and CDR2: SGHRS, YFSETQ. As DNA, the CDR3 is TGCGCCAGCAGCTTGGCGCCAGCGGGAGGGGAGCAGTTCTTC. Its translation is CASSLAPAGGEQFF. The entire variable domain, with the rest obtained from reference TRBV5-1 and TRBJ2-1, is as follows: KAGVTQTPRYLIKTRGQQVTLSCSPISGHRSVSWYQQTPGQGLQFLFEYFSETQRNKGNFPGRFSGRQFSNSRSEMNVSTLELGDSALYLCASSLAPAGGEQFFGPGTRLTVL.

V is TRBV7-9 and J is TRBJ1-4, with D unclear. CDR1 is SEHNR and CDR2 is FQNEAQ in the germline V gene (reference sequence). The CDR3 has 11 amino acids. V was pared by 2 bases and J by 5 bases, with 0 bases between. CDR3 amino acids: CASSLNEKLFF. The CDR3 region has the DNA TGTGCCAGCAGCTTAAATGAAAAACTGTTTTTT.

The rearrangement links TRBV7-2 to TRBJ2-5; 8 nucleotides agree with TRBD1. The length of the CDR3 is 14 residues. Germline-derived CDR1 and CDR2 are SGHTA and FQGNSA. With 5 bases clipped from V and 5 bases from J, the junction kept 7 bases outside the gene matches. CDR3: CASSERQGSETQYF. In nucleotides, the CDR3 is TGTGCCAGCAGCGAAAGACAGGGGTCGGAGACCCAGTACTTC. Together with reference TRBV7-2 and TRBJ2-5, the CDR3 gives the full variable domain: GAGVSQSPSNKVTEKGKDVELRCDPISGHTALYWYRQSLGQGLEFLIYFQGNSAPDKSGLPSDRFSAERTGGSVSTLTIQRTQQEDSAVYLCASSERQGSETQYFGPGTRLLVL.

V is TRBV27 and J is TRBJ1-5; D unresolved. Trimming shortened V by 2 bases and J by 9 bases, and 20 bases separated the two germline ends. CDR1 is MNHEY and CDR2 is SMNVEV in the germline V gene (reference sequence). The CDR3 has 16 amino acids. Here the CDR3 reads CASSLTYMGGVWPQHF. The CDR3 bases are TGTGCCAGCAGTTTAACCTACATGGGCGGGGTATGGCCCCAGCATTTT.

The CDR3 nucleotides are TGCGCCAGCAGCCTGCAGGGTCTTTCGGCCGGCTACACCTTC. It yields the protein CASSLQGLSAGYTF. The chain recombines TRBV4-3 with TRBJ1-2, with D perhaps matching TRBD1 (5 bases). V was clipped by 4 bases and J by 8 bases, with 17 bases between them. Germline values: CDR1 LGHNA, CDR2 YSLEER. The CDR3 runs 14 residues.

This chain links TRBV6-1 with TRBJ2-7; 10 bases map to TRBD1. CDR3 length: 17 amino acids. Per the germline V gene, CDR1 is MNHNS and CDR2 is SASEGT. Trimming at V came to 2 bases and at J to 2 bases, leaving 9 bases not matched to a gene. The CDR3 bases are TGTGCCAGCAGTGAAAGGAGACCGGGACAGGGGACCTACGAGCAGTACTTC. This codes for CASSERRPGQGTYEQYF.

The chain is built from TRBV18 and TRBJ1-2; 8 bases agree with TRBD1. The CDR3 runs to 13 residues. V lost 3 bases and J lost 6; bases outside the gene matches: 3. Germline CDR1 and CDR2: KGHSH and LQKENI. The CDR3 DNA reads TGTGCCAGCTCACCGGACAGGGCCCATGGCTACACCTTC. Its protein product is CASSPDRAHGYTF. The full variable domain, with the rest looked up from reference TRBV18 and TRBJ1-2, is NAGVMQNPRHLVRRRGQEARLRCSPMKGHSHVYWYRQLPEEGLKFMVYLQKENIIDESGMPKERFSAEFPKEGPSILRIQQVVRGDSAAYFCASSPDRAHGYTFGSGTRLTVV.

The CDR3, as DNA: TGTGCCTGGAGTGCCCGACAGGACCAGCCCCAGCATTTT. This translates into CAWSARQDQPQHF. The V gene is TRBV30, the J gene TRBJ1-5; TRBD1 might be the D (6 bases). Germline V gene sequence: CDR1 GTSNPN, CDR2 SVGIG (reference sequence). Trimming left V 1 base short and J 7 bases short, with 11 bases between. This CDR3 has 13 residues. Full variable domain (outside the CDR3, taken from reference TRBV30 and TRBJ1-5): SQTIHQWPATLVQPVGSPLSLECTVEGTSNPNLYWYRQAAGRGLQLLFYSVGIGQISSEVPQNLSASRPQDRQFILSSKKLLLSDSGFYLCAWSARQDQPQHFGDGTRLSIL.

This clone has only one observation. The rearrangement uses TRBV2 and TRBJ1-4, with TRBD1 identical over 9 bases. The junction had 7 bases not matched to a gene; V was cut back by 6 bases and J by 8 bases. This CDR3 has 14 residues. Germline V gene sequence: CDR1 SNHLY, CDR2 FYNNEI. Written as DNA, the CDR3 is TGTGCCAGCAGCCTACAGGGGGCGTACGAAAAACTGTTTTTT. Translation: CASSLQGAYEKLFF.

V and J are TRBV11-2 and TRBJ1-1, with D unclear. This CDR3 has 13 residues. Germline V gene lookup returns CDR1 SGHAT and CDR2 FQNNGV. Trimming pared 2 bases from V and 0 bases from J, leaving 4 bases between. The CDR3 DNA reads as TGTGCCAGCAGCTTACACCTGAACACTGAAGCTTTCTTT. This gives the protein CASSLHLNTEAFF.

The chain couples TRBV5-4 to TRBJ1-2; 7 bases line up with TRBD1. The CDR3 is 15 residues long. Unmatched junction bases numbered 5, after V lost 2 bases and J lost 1 base. From germline, CDR1 is SGHNT and CDR2 YYREEE (reference sequence). The CDR3 reads CASSFKQGVNYGYTF. In DNA, the CDR3 is TGTGCCAGCAGCTTTAAGCAGGGGGTTAACTATGGCTACACCTTC.

This clone was counted once. The V gene is TRBV7-2, the J gene TRBJ2-3; 10 positions agree with TRBD2. The germline V gene has CDR1 SGHTA and CDR2 FQGNSA. The CDR3 has 16 amino acids. After removal of 1 base from V and 1 base from J, the junction contained 2 bases not matched to a gene. CDR3 DNA sequence: TGTGCCAGCAGCTTAGGAACTAGCGGGGGCACAGATACGCAGTATTTT. Its protein is CASSLGTSGGTDTQYF.

This chain links TRBV28 with TRBJ1-5; no clear D gene. There are 17 residues in the CDR3. The V gene lost 1 base and the J gene lost 6 bases, with 19 bases spanning the gap. CDR1 and CDR2 (germline): MDHEN, SYDVKM. Written as DNA, the CDR3 is TGTGCCAGCAGTTTATCAAGCAGCCTCAGACTTAGTCAGCCCCAGCATTTT. Translated, it gives CASSLSSSLRLSQPQHF.

This sequence joins TRBV2 and TRBJ1-4; the D gene is possibly TRBD1 (6 bases). V was shortened by 4 bases and J by 8 bases, with 14 bases between the two germline ends. CDR3 size: 14 residues. Looked up from germline, CDR1 is SNHLY and CDR2 is FYNNEI. The CDR3 DNA reads as TGTGCCAGCAGTGGGAGGGACATGGGAGAAAAACTGTTTTTT. The encoded protein is CASSGRDMGEKLFF.

CDR3 amino acids: CASSSRDSYTEAFF. CDR3 nucleotide sequence: TGTGCCAGCAGCTCCCGGGACAGTTACACTGAAGCTTTCTTT. The chain uses TRBV6-5 and TRBJ1-1; 7 bases align to TRBD1. The CDR3 has 14 residues. V shed 6 bases, J shed 3 bases, and the junction held 7 bases outside the gene matches. Germline V lookup: CDR1 MNHEY, CDR2 SVGAGI.

V is TRBV11-1 and J is TRBJ2-1; D may match TRBD1 or TRBD2 (5 bases each). With 5 bases removed from V and 8 bases from J, the gap between germline ends came to 7 bases. Germline V lookup: CDR1 SGHAT, CDR2 FQDESV (reference sequence). There are 11 residues in the CDR3. The CDR3 reads CASSEGYEQFF. CDR3 nucleotide sequence: TGTGCCAGCAGCGAGGGGTATGAGCAGTTCTTC. Combining the CDR3 with reference TRBV11-1 and TRBJ2-1 gives the whole variable domain EAEVAQSPRYKITEKSQAVAFWCDPISGHATLYWYRQILGQGPELLVQFQDESVVDDSQLPKDRFSAERLKGVDSTLKIQPAELGDSAMYLCASSEGYEQFFGPGTRLTVL.

There are a few counts of this clone. The V call is TRBV7-8, the J call TRBJ2-7, with D perhaps being TRBD1 or TRBD2 (5 bases each). The CDR3 contains 14 residues. CDR1 SGHVS and CDR2 FQNEAQ come from the germline V gene. The V end lost 8 bases, the J end lost 3 bases, and 17 bases lay between the germline ends. CDR3 nucleotides: TGTGCCAGCGTCGCTCGGGGCGGAGGCTACGAGCAGTACTTC. Translated: CASVARGGGYEQYF.